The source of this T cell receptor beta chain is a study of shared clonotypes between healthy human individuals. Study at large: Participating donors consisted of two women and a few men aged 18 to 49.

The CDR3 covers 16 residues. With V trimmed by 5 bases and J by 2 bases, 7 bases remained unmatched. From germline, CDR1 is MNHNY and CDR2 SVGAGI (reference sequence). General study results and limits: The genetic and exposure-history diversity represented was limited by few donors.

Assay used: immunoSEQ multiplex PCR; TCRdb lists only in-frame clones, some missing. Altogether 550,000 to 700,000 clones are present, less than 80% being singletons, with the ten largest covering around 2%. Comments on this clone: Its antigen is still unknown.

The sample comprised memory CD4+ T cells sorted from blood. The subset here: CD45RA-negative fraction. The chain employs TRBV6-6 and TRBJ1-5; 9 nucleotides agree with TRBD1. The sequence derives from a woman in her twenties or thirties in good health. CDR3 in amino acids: CASSPHRDRGNQPQHF. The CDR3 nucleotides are TGTGCCAGCAGTCCACACCGGGACAGGGGCAATCAGCCCCAGCATTTT.